The 22 T cell receptor beta chains below all came from one sample that was sequenced in a study of T cell repertoires in cytomegalovirus infection. TCRdb passed the reads through MiXCR, listing each CDR3 protein once. The sample includes roughly 600,000 distinct CDR3 sequences, about 24% of them seen just once. The sample was CD8+ T cells from PBMCs. The receptor set was obtained from a human donor in good health (CMV status not recorded). Some clones in this sample may be carry-over from other donors' samples.

This clonotype has at least ten counts. An end of the junction does not agree with germline; a read error may underlie this. CDR3 region: CASSLRLNTEAFF. Written as DNA, the CDR3 is TGTGCTAGCAGCTTACGTCTGAACACTGAAGCTTTCTTT. The rearrangement uses TRBV7-7 and TRBJ1-1; the D is unclear. Germline V gives CDR1 SSHAT, CDR2 FNYEAQ (reference sequence). The CDR3 loop spans 13 amino acids.

The chain recombines TRBV14 with TRBJ2-2; D is possibly TRBD1 (5 bases). Germline V gene lookup returns CDR1 SGHDN and CDR2 FVKESK. V shed 0 bases and J shed 4 bases, with 9 bases lying between them. The CDR3 loop spans 15 amino acids. CDR3 bases: TGTGCCAGCAGCCAAGACAGGGATCGCACCGGGGAGCTGTTTTTT. Translation gives CASSQDRDRTGELFF. Full variable domain (remainder filled in from reference TRBV14 and TRBJ2-2): EAGVTQFPSHSVIEKGQTVTLRCDPISGHDNLYWYRRVMGKEIKFLLHFVKESKQDESGMPNNRFLAERTGGTYSTLKVQPAELEDSGVYFCASSQDRDRTGELFFGEGSRLTVL.

CDR3 protein: CASSARDRGFNVRYEQYV. CDR3 sequence (DNA): TGTGCCAGCAGTGCCCGGGACAGGGGGTTTAATGTTCGATACGAGCAGTACGTC. The gene calls are TRBV6-2 or TRBV6-3 and TRBJ2-7; 11 bases fit TRBD1. The CDR3 loop spans 18 amino acids. The germline V gene has CDR1 MNHEY and CDR2 SVGEGT. V lost 5 bases to trimming and J lost 4 bases; unmatched junction nucleotides: 16.

The V call is TRBV19, the J call TRBJ2-3; maybe TRBD2 (5 bases). V lost 3 bases, J lost 5 bases, and 12 bases lay in between. Germline CDR1 LNHDA, CDR2 SQIVND (reference sequence). This CDR3 contains 14 residues. The CDR3 loop reads CASSIPEREDTQYF. In DNA form, the CDR3 reads TGTGCCAGTAGTATCCCTGAGAGGGAAGATACGCAGTATTTT.

V usage is TRBV28 and J usage is TRBJ2-2, with 12 bases lining up with TRBD1. The CDR3 spans 16 residues. Germline V gives CDR1 MDHEN, CDR2 SYDVKM. J lost 7 bases, V lost 5 bases, and 8 bases had no gene match. The CDR3 spells CASSDRDRGLNGELFF. The DNA for the CDR3 is TGTGCCAGCAGTGACCGGGACAGGGGGCTGAACGGGGAGCTGTTTTTT.

In this sample, this clonotype turned up a few times. The J gene is TRBJ2-3, the V gene TRBV9; D may be TRBD1 (6 bases). The CDR3 length is 14 residues. Trimming took off 3 bases at V and 4 bases at J, with 12 bases between the two ends. Germline assignment: CDR1 SGDLS and CDR2 YYNGEE. CDR3 sequence (DNA): TGTGCCAGCAGCGACAGGGCCGGGGCAGATACGCAGTATTTT. Its translation: CASSDRAGADTQYF.

The chain has TRBV25-1 and TRBJ1-6; 7 bases fit TRBD1. Germline CDR1 reads MGHDK; CDR2 reads SYGVNS. J gave up 7 bases and V 8 bases, and 8 bases lay outside the gene matches. The CDR3 length is 14 residues. The CDR3 is CASAHQGGNSPLHF. The CDR3 DNA sequence: TGTGCCAGCGCCCACCAGGGGGGGAATTCACCCCTCCACTTT.

V and J are TRBV5-1 and TRBJ2-1; tentatively, D is TRBD1 or TRBD2 (5 bases each). Trimming removed 2 bases from V and 1 base from J, with 13 bases in between. The length of the CDR3 is 16 residues. CDR1 and CDR2 from the germline V gene are SGHRS and YFSETQ. In DNA, the CDR3 is TGCGCCAGCAGCTTTCCGCTAGCAGGGTCCTACAATGAGCAGTTCTTC. This gives the protein CASSFPLAGSYNEQFF.

V is TRBV29-1 and J is TRBJ2-7, with TRBD1 as a possible D gene (6 bases). The length of the CDR3 is 13 residues. CDR1 and CDR2 (germline): SQVTM, ANQGSEA. V was clipped by 1 base and J by 2 bases, with 9 bases between them. In DNA, the CDR3 is TGCAGCGTTGAAGCGGGACATGCCTACGAGCAGTACTTC. It encodes CSVEAGHAYEQYF.

The V call is TRBV6-2 or TRBV6-3, the J call TRBJ2-7; TRBD2 might be the D (6 bases). The germline gives CDR1 MNHEY, CDR2 SVGEGT. V was clipped by 2 bases and J by 0 bases, with 20 bases between them. The CDR3 covers 18 residues. CDR3 protein: CASSYSPPGTLSSYEQYV. DNA for the CDR3: TGTGCCAGCAGTTACAGTCCCCCAGGGACTCTGAGCTCCTACGAGCAGTACGTC.

This chain links TRBV7-9 with TRBJ2-7; possible D gene TRBD1, 6 bases. Germline CDR1 reads SEHNR; CDR2 reads FQNEAQ (reference sequence). V dropped 1 base and J dropped 0 bases, with 10 bases sitting between them. There are 15 residues in the CDR3. The DNA of the CDR3 is TGTGCCAGCAGCTTAGTACAGGGTGCCTCCTACGAGCAGTACTTC. This sequence encodes CASSLVQGASYEQYF.

The chain combines TRBV7-9 with TRBJ1-5; 9 bases agree with TRBD1. CDR1 SEHNR and CDR2 FQNEAQ come from the germline V gene (reference sequence). Trimming took 4 bases from V and 3 from J; bases not matched to a gene: 1. This CDR3 has 14 residues. The CDR3 region has the DNA TGTGCCAGCAGCTGGGACAGGGCCAATCAGCCCCAGCATTTT. Translation: CASSWDRANQPQHF.

In its sample, this clonotype was seen many times. The chain joins TRBV7-6 to TRBJ2-5; D is unclear. Germline CDR1 SGHVS, CDR2 FNYEAQ. V lost 5 bases and J 5 bases, leaving 18 bases between the germline ends. The CDR3 totals 15 residues. The CDR3 sequence: CASSPVLGPAETQYF. The CDR3 DNA is TGTGCCAGCAGCCCTGTCCTCGGTCCGGCCGAGACCCAGTACTTC.

This clonotype was recorded only once. The V call is TRBV20-1, the J call TRBJ2-1; D could derive from TRBD1 or TRBD2 (6 bases each). The CDR3 has 14 residues. The V and J ends lost 5 bases and 1 base respectively, with 12 bases between them. In germline, CDR1 is DFQATT, CDR2 SNEGSKA (reference sequence). In nucleotides, the CDR3 is TGCAGTGCTCCCGGGGGACAATCCTACAATGAGCAGTTCTTC. Protein sequence: CSAPGGQSYNEQFF.

This clonotype was counted between two and nine times. This chain uses TRBV19 with TRBJ2-1; D gene ambiguous. V gave up 3 bases and J gave up 3 bases, with 15 bases separating them. CDR1 is LNHDA, CDR2 SQIVND, per germline (reference sequence). The CDR3 runs 16 residues. CDR3 nucleotide sequence: TGTGCCAGTAGTATCGGTTTTCCGGTAAACTACAATGAGCAGTTCTTC. Translating gives CASSIGFPVNYNEQFF.

This clonotype was observed a handful of times. This rearrangement joins TRBV7-9 to TRBJ2-2; 9 bases align to TRBD1. This CDR3 region has 15 residues. CDR1 and CDR2 from the germline V gene are SEHNR and FQNEAQ (reference sequence). Trimming at V came to 5 bases and at J to 3 bases, leaving 4 bases not matched to a gene. The chain's CDR3 is CASSTRQGDTGELFF. Written as DNA, the CDR3 is TGTGCCAGCAGCACGAGACAGGGGGACACCGGGGAGCTGTTTTTT.

In its sample, this clonotype was seen many times. V is TRBV6-6 and J is TRBJ1-5; D gene ambiguous. The CDR3 spans 16 residues. The V gene's germline CDR1 is MNHNY and CDR2 SVGAGI (reference sequence). The V and J ends lost 4 bases and 8 bases respectively, with 21 bases between them. The CDR3 DNA reads as TGTGCCAGCAGTTCTTACATCTCCACCCAATTCGAGCCCCAGCATTTT. Translation: CASSSYISTQFEPQHF.

This clonotype came up many times. V usage is TRBV7-9 and J usage is TRBJ1-4; D possibly corresponds to TRBD1 (6 bases). With 3 bases removed from V and 8 bases from J, the gap between germline ends came to 13 bases. CDR3 size: 14 residues. Germline-derived CDR1 and CDR2 are SEHNR and FQNEAQ (reference sequence). CDR3 bases: TGTGCCAGCAGCTTTCCCGGGACACTAGAAAAACTGTTTTTT. Amino acids: CASSFPGTLEKLFF.

The chain links TRBV28 to TRBJ1-4, with D possibly TRBD1 on 5 matching bases. Trimming took off 2 bases at V and 8 bases at J, with 12 bases between the two ends. From germline, CDR1 is MDHEN and CDR2 SYDVKM. The CDR3 extends over 14 amino acids. As DNA, the CDR3 is TGTGCCAGCAGTTTAACGGGGGAGGTAGAAAAACTGTTTTTT. Translation gives CASSLTGEVEKLFF.

A few counts support this clonotype. The rearrangement uses TRBV6-5 and TRBJ2-3; 8 nucleotides align to TRBD2. Trimming cost V 0 bases and J 0 bases; bases outside gene matches: 8. CDR3 size: 18 residues. CDR1 and CDR2 (germline): MNHEY, SVGAGI. In DNA form, the CDR3 reads TGTGCCAGCAGTTACTCGACTTCGGGAGGGGGGAGCACAGATACGCAGTATTTT. Its translation: CASSYSTSGGGSTDTQYF.

This chain links TRBV6-6 with TRBJ2-1, with 10 nucleotides matching TRBD1. This CDR3 is built from 15 residues. V dropped 2 bases and J dropped 8; count of bases not matched to a gene: 6. From germline, CDR1 is MNHNY and CDR2 SVGAGI (reference sequence). CDR3 sequence: CASSYRDRGSDEQFF. The DNA of the CDR3 is TGTGCCAGCAGTTACAGGGACAGGGGCTCGGATGAGCAGTTCTTC.

This clonotype was detected only a few times. This sequence joins TRBV20-1 and TRBJ2-2, with D perhaps TRBD1 (7 bases). The CDR3 consists of 17 residues. V was trimmed by 0 bases and J by 7 bases, leaving 21 bases between them. CDR1 and CDR2 (germline): DFQATT, SNEGSKA (reference sequence). The CDR3 loop is CSARDLRGPGAIGELFF. CDR3 DNA sequence: TGCAGTGCTAGAGATTTAAGGGGGCCGGGGGCAATCGGGGAGCTGTTTTTT.